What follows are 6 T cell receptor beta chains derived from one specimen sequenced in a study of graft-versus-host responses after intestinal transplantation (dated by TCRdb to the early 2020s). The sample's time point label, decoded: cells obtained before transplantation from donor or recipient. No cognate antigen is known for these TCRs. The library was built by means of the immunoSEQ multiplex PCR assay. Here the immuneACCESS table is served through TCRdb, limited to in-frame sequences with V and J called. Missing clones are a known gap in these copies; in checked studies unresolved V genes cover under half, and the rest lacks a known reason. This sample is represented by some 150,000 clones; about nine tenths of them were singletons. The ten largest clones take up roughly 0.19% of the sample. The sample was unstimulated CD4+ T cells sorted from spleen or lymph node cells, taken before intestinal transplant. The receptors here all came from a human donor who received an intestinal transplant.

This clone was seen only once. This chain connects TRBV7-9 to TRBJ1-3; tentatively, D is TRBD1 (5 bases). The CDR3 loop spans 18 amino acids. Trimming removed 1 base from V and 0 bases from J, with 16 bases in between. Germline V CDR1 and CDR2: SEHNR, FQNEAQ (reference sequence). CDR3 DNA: TGTGCCAGCAGCTTAGTATGGCGAGGGGCGACCTCTGGAAACACCATATATTTT. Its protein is CASSLVWRGATSGNTIYF.

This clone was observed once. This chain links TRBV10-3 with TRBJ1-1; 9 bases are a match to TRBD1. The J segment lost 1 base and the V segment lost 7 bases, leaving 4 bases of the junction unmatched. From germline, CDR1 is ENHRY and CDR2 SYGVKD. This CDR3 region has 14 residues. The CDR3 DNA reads TGTGCCATCACCACACAGGGGGCGAACACTGAAGCTTTCTTT. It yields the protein CAITTQGANTEAFF.

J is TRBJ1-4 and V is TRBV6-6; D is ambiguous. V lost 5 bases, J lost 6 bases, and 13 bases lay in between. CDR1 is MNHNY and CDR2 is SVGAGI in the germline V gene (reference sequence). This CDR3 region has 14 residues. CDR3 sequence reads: CASSPDGPYEKLFF. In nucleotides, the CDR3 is TGTGCCAGCAGTCCGGACGGGCCTTATGAAAAACTGTTTTTT.

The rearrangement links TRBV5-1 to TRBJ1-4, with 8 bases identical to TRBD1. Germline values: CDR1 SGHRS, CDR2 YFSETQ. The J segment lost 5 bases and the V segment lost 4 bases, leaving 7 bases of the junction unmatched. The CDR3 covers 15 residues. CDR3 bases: TGCGCCAGCAGCCCGAGACAGGGGTCGAATGAAAAACTGTTTTTT. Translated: CASSPRQGSNEKLFF.

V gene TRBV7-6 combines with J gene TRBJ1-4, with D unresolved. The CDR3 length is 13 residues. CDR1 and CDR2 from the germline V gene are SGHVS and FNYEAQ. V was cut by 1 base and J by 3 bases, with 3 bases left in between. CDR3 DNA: TGTGCCAGCAGCTTAGGCGCTAATGAAAAACTGTTTTTT. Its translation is CASSLGANEKLFF. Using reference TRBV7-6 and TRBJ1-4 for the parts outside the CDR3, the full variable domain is GAGVSQSPRYKVTKRGQDVALRCDPISGHVSLYWYRQALGQGPEFLTYFNYEAQQDKSGLPNDRFSAERPEGSISTLTIQRTEQRDSAMYRCASSLGANEKLFFGSGTQLSVL.

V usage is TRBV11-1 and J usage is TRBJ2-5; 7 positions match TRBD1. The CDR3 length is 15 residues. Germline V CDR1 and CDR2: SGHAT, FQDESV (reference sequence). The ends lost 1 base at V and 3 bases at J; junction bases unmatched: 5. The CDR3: CASSLDGGQEETQYF. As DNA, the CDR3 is TGTGCCAGCAGCTTAGATGGTGGACAGGAAGAGACCCAGTACTTC.